A single sample is the source of the 5 T cell receptor beta chains below, sequenced in a study of blood T cell repertoires in COVID-19. TCRdb's table, derived via immunoSEQ multiplex PCR, lists solely in-frame clones and lacks some. The table has roughly 230,000 clones, roughly 80% seen once. Sequenced material: peripheral blood. These receptors were obtained from a woman aged 80 or older with acute or convalescent COVID-19.

Here the CDR3 DNA reads TGTGCCAGCAGTTTTCTAGCGGACAGCTCCTACAATGAGCAGTTCTTC. This translates into CASSFLADSSYNEQFF. V usage is TRBV27 and J usage is TRBJ2-1; maybe TRBD2 (7 bases). V was cut by 3 bases and J by 0 bases, with 12 bases left in between. Germline CDR1 is MNHEY and CDR2 is SMNVEV (reference sequence). There are 16 residues in the CDR3.

This clone was observed a single time. The V call is TRBV3-1 (or the pseudogene TRBV3-2), the J call TRBJ1-4; 7 bases are a match to TRBD1. This CDR3 is 15 amino acids long. Germline assignment: CDR1 LGHDT and CDR2 YNNKEL (reference sequence). The trim removed 2 bases at V and 4 bases at J, leaving 4 bases unmatched. The CDR3 is CASSQKDRNNEKLFF. The CDR3 nucleotides are TGTGCCAGCAGCCAAAAGGACAGGAATAATGAAAAACTGTTTTTT.

V usage is TRBV18 and J usage is TRBJ2-3; D is unclear. Trimming took off 0 bases at V and 2 bases at J, with 6 bases between the two ends. The CDR3 is made up of 14 amino acids. Germline V lookup: CDR1 KGHSH, CDR2 LQKENI. The CDR3 coding sequence is TGTGCCAGCTCACCACCGCAGATCACAGATACGCAGTATTTT. Residues: CASSPPQITDTQYF.

The chain is built from TRBV28 and TRBJ1-2; D call uncertain. This CDR3 has 14 amino acids. The V end was cut by 6 bases, the J end by 2 bases, with 13 bases between. The V gene's germline CDR1 is MDHEN and CDR2 SYDVKM. The CDR3 DNA reads TGTGCCAGCAGCCCCGAGGGAGGGAACTATGGCTACACCTTC. It translates to CASSPEGGNYGYTF.

The chain joins TRBV27 to TRBJ1-1; D is ambiguous. Germline CDR1 MNHEY, CDR2 SMNVEV (reference sequence). The CDR3 loop spans 16 amino acids. Deletions cut 3 bases from V and 0 bases from J, with 14 bases between. In DNA, the CDR3 is TGTGCCAGCAGTTTTCGTCCCCCCGGGGTGAACACTGAAGCTTTCTTT. Translation: CASSFRPPGVNTEAFF.